This T cell receptor (beta chain) stems from a study of blood T cells in healthy people across ages. To note about this clonotype: Its antigen is currently unknown.

There were healthy Caucasian individuals from Russia, aged about 6 to 90, serving as donors. Each donor had 7.5 to 10 milliliters of peripheral blood drawn. Study conclusions and caveats: Naive CD4+ cell counts and diversity both ran higher in long-lived than in aged donors.

Alongside a J-beta primer mix, a sample-barcoded 5' primer served in a second PCR lasting 7 to 11 cycles. Individual samples furnished no less than 3 million CDR3-containing paired-end reads apiece. One entry per CDR3 protein results from TCRdb running MiXCR on the 5' RACE reads. Found here are about 1.4 million distinct CDR3 sequences, around 59% of them singletons; the top ten hold roughly 7%. V lost 5 bases, J lost 3 bases, and 14 bases lay in between. Looked up from germline, CDR1 is SQVTM and CDR2 is ANQGSEA. This CDR3 region has 13 residues. The chain recombines TRBV29-1 with TRBJ2-7; maybe TRBD1 (5 bases). Material: blood. This sequence originates from a man between 18 and 35 years old in good health. Here the CDR3 reads CSVQGGRNYEQYF. CDR3 sequence (DNA): TGCAGCGTTCAGGGTGGCCGGAACTACGAGCAGTACTTC.